One and the same sample provided the 20 T cell receptor beta chains below, sequenced in a study of radiotherapy plus CTLA-4 blockade in lung cancer. Repertoires were generated with immunoSEQ multiplex PCR, while TCRdb's copy carries only in-frame clones and drops some. In the table there are over 80,000 clones, roughly 80% of which are singletons. Sequencing was performed on peripheral blood, taken from a patient treated with radiotherapy plus ipilimumab. The source of these receptors is a human donor with non-small cell lung cancer who had stable disease on radiotherapy plus ipilimumab.

V usage is TRBV18 and J usage is TRBJ2-3; D might be TRBD1 (5 bases). Looked up from germline, CDR1 is KGHSH and CDR2 is LQKENI. This CDR3 has 15 residues. Trimming cost V 6 bases and J 6 bases, with 19 bases left between them. This CDR3 reads CASSRQTPDKDTQYF. The CDR3 DNA follows: TGTGCCAGCTCCCGACAGACCCCAGATAAGGATACGCAGTATTTT.

This chain connects TRBV27 to TRBJ2-7; D call uncertain. CDR3 length: 14 residues. V shed 0 bases and J shed 1 base, with 7 bases lying between them. The germline V gene has CDR1 MNHEY and CDR2 SMNVEV (reference sequence). CDR3 nucleotide sequence: TGTGCCAGCAGTTTATCGGTCGGTTCCTACGAGCAGTACTTC. Translating it yields CASSLSVGSYEQYF.

This chain links TRBV12-5 with TRBJ2-3; no reliable D call. The V end lost 4 bases, the J end lost 5 bases, and 19 bases lay between the germline ends. Germline CDR1 and CDR2: LGHNT and FRNRAP. CDR3 length: 16 residues. CDR3 DNA sequence: TGTGCTAGTGGTTCCCCCAGGAGAGGAGTAGGAGATACGCAGTATTTT. Amino acid sequence: CASGSPRRGVGDTQYF.

V gene TRBV5-4 combines with J gene TRBJ2-1; 10 positions match TRBD2. The germline CDR1 and CDR2 sequences are SGHNT and YYREEE (reference sequence). Trimming at V came to 0 bases and at J to 8 bases, leaving 5 bases not matched to a gene. The CDR3 loop spans 15 amino acids. CDR3 amino acids: CASSLGQREGYEQFF. DNA of the CDR3: TGTGCCAGCAGCTTGGGGCAGCGGGAGGGTTATGAGCAGTTCTTC.

The chain is built from TRBV5-6 and TRBJ1-1; unclear D gene. The V end was cut by 6 bases, the J end by 0 bases, with 12 bases between. The CDR3 totals 14 residues. CDR1 is SGHDT, CDR2 YYEEEE, per germline. The CDR3 coding sequence is TGTGCCAGCACCGACAAGGGATTGAACACTGAAGCTTTCTTT. This codes for CASTDKGLNTEAFF.

The V gene is TRBV28, the J gene TRBJ1-3; D uncertain. V was pared by 2 bases and J by 0 bases, with 8 bases between. Germline CDR1 and CDR2: MDHEN and SYDVKM. This CDR3 has 15 residues. As DNA, the CDR3 is TGTGCCAGCAGTTTACTGAGGAACTCTGGAAACACCATATATTTT. Amino acid sequence: CASSLLRNSGNTIYF.

This clone came up a few times. V usage is TRBV10-1 and J usage is TRBJ1-2; 7 bases match TRBD1. The CDR3 contains 13 residues. The junction had 2 bases not matched to a gene; V was cut back by 0 bases and J by 7 bases. Per the germline V gene, CDR1 is WNHNN and CDR2 is SYGVQD (reference sequence). The CDR3 reads CASSESTGTGYTF. The CDR3 bases are TGCGCCAGCAGTGAGTCGACAGGGACTGGCTACACCTTC.

The genes are TRBV11-3 and TRBJ2-1; no reliable D call. Germline V CDR1 and CDR2: SGHNT, YENEEA. CDR3 length: 13 amino acids. V lost 1 base and J lost 4, with 5 bases in between. The CDR3 DNA follows: TGTGCCAGCAGCTTAGTGGGGTACAATGAGCAGTTCTTC. Translation: CASSLVGYNEQFF.

The V call is TRBV27, the J call TRBJ1-3; TRBD1 is a possible D gene (5 bases). The V end was cut by 8 bases, the J end by 4 bases, with 12 bases between. Germline loops: CDR1 MNHEY, CDR2 SMNVEV (reference sequence). CDR3 length: 13 amino acids. In nucleotides, the CDR3 is TGTGCCAGCGGGGGACGGATAGGAAACACCATATATTTT. Translating gives CASGGRIGNTIYF.

The chain links TRBV7-2 to TRBJ2-3; the D call may be TRBD1 or TRBD2 (5 bases each). The CDR3 totals 14 residues. Germline CDR1 is SGHTA and CDR2 is FQGNSA. Between the trimmed V and J ends, which lost 7 bases and 0 bases, there was a span of 11 bases. CDR3 DNA: TGTGCCAGCACTCCGGGACGAAGCACAGATACGCAGTATTTT. Protein sequence: CASTPGRSTDTQYF.

The chain carries TRBV10-2 and TRBJ2-5; D remains ambiguous. Trimming stripped 8 bases from V and 1 base from J, with 11 bases between. Germline-derived CDR1 and CDR2 are WSHSY and SAAADI. The CDR3 runs to 13 residues. The CDR3 DNA follows: TGCGCCAGCGGCGGTAACGGCCAAGAGACCCAGTACTTC. Translating it yields CASGGNGQETQYF.

The chain is built from TRBV5-8 and TRBJ1-4, with D tentatively TRBD1 (5 bases). V was pared by 4 bases and J by 3 bases, with 16 bases between. Germline loops: CDR1 SGHTS, CDR2 YDEGEE. The CDR3 runs 16 residues. CDR3 region: CASSGSPQGANEKLFF. CDR3 DNA sequence: TGTGCCAGCAGCGGCAGTCCCCAGGGAGCTAATGAAAAACTGTTTTTT.

The V gene is TRBV10-3, the J gene TRBJ2-3; TRBD2 might be the D (7 bases). The ends were cut back, 2 bases at V and 3 bases at J, with 12 bases in the middle. This CDR3 comprises 15 residues. Germline CDR1 reads ENHRY; CDR2 reads SYGVKD. This CDR3 is CAISEQGRGTDTQYF. For the CDR3, the DNA is TGTGCCATCAGTGAGCAGGGGCGGGGGACAGATACGCAGTATTTT.

The V gene is TRBV6-5, the J gene TRBJ1-1; no clear D gene. Germline-derived CDR1 and CDR2 are MNHEY and SVGAGI. V dropped 0 bases and J dropped 8 bases, with 13 bases sitting between them. This CDR3 contains 14 residues. The chain's CDR3 is CASSYSTPRAEAFF. The CDR3 bases are TGTGCCAGCAGTTACTCGACCCCGCGTGCCGAAGCTTTCTTT.

The rearrangement uses TRBV6-6 and TRBJ2-7; 7 bases align to TRBD1. The CDR3 consists of 16 residues. CDR1 is MNHNY and CDR2 is SVGAGI in the germline V gene (reference sequence). Trimming at V came to 3 bases and at J to 3 bases, leaving 11 bases not matched to a gene. The chain's CDR3 is CASSYSRTGGNYEQYF. The CDR3 DNA reads TGTGCCAGCAGTTATTCCCGGACAGGTGGGAACTACGAGCAGTACTTC.

The V call is TRBV29-1, the J call TRBJ2-3; weak D call: TRBD2 (7 bases). The CDR3 has 15 amino acids. Trimming took 5 bases from V and 0 from J, leaving 15 bases between them. CDR1 and CDR2 from the germline V gene are SQVTM and ANQGSEA. The CDR3 DNA reads as TGCAGCGTTCCCCTGGGGGGGCCCAGCACAGATACGCAGTATTTT. This translates into CSVPLGGPSTDTQYF.

The chain has TRBV19 and TRBJ1-4; TRBD1 matches 7 bases. This CDR3 is built from 13 residues. The V and J ends lost 8 bases and 4 bases, in that order; junction bases with no gene match: 4. The germline gives CDR1 LNHDA, CDR2 SQIVND (reference sequence). CDR3 protein: CASGDRLNEKLFF. The CDR3 coding sequence is TGTGCCAGTGGGGACAGACTTAATGAAAAACTGTTTTTT. The full variable domain, completed using reference TRBV19 and TRBJ1-4, is DGGITQSPKYLFRKEGQNVTLSCEQNLNHDAMYWYRQDPGQGLRLIYYSQIVNDFQKGDIAEGYSVSREKKESFPLTVTSAQKNPTAFYLCASGDRLNEKLFFGSGTQLSVL.

The chain carries TRBV27 and TRBJ2-2; tentative D call: TRBD2 (6 bases). V was cut by 6 bases and J by 2 bases, with 16 bases left in between. In germline, CDR1 is MNHEY, CDR2 SMNVEV (reference sequence). This CDR3 region has 16 residues. As DNA, the CDR3 is TGTGCCAGCAGAACTCATATTAGCGGAAACACCGGGGAGCTGTTTTTT. Amino acid sequence: CASRTHISGNTGELFF.

This clone was counted a single time. The chain uses TRBV6-5 and TRBJ1-1, with D perhaps matching TRBD1 (5 bases). Between the trimmed V and J ends, which lost 2 bases and 0 bases, there was a span of 13 bases. This CDR3 has 16 residues. Germline V lookup: CDR1 MNHEY, CDR2 SVGAGI. The CDR3 region has the DNA TGTGCCAGCAGTTACGACGCCAGGACAATGAACACTGAAGCTTTCTTT. Its protein product is CASSYDARTMNTEAFF.

The chain has TRBV9 and TRBJ2-7; D is perhaps TRBD1 (6 bases). Germline V gene sequence: CDR1 SGDLS, CDR2 YYNGEE. CDR3 length equals 15 residues. Trimming took off 0 bases at V and 6 bases at J, with 16 bases between the two ends. This chain's CDR3 is CASSVASLQGSEQYF. DNA for the CDR3: TGTGCCAGCAGCGTAGCCTCTTTACAGGGATCCGAGCAGTACTTC.